The sequence of this TCR beta chain was determined in a study of blood T cell repertoires in COVID-19. In the study overall: Sites across the United States, Italy and Spain contributed samples from acute and convalescent COVID-19. From T cells, B-cell-depleted T cells, or PBMCs came the material, which was cDNA or gDNA.

This clone has only one observation. Germline V CDR1 and CDR2: SNHLY, FYNNEI. CDR3 length: 20 residues. Trimming removed 7 bases from V and 2 bases from J; junction bases left unmatched: 17. As originally analysed: Amplified reference gene primers provided the basis for estimating nucleated cell counts. Clones were read by immunoSEQ multiplex PCR, and TCRdb kept only the in-frame ones, dropping some. The V and J calls and the clone size are those of that table, but D and trimming were determined from the DNA. The sample shows a few hundred thousand clones, over 85% of them seen only once. In Seattle, patients joined the study during active infection and were tracked longitudinally.

This receptor was identified in a woman in her twenties or thirties with COVID-19, enrolled during active disease. The chain joins TRBV2 to TRBJ2-1; 13 bases line up with TRBD2. Sequenced material: peripheral blood. CDR3 in amino acids: CASIAHSGLAGTIPYNEQFF. Here the CDR3 DNA reads TGTGCCAGCATCGCCCATTCGGGACTAGCGGGGACAATTCCCTACAATGAGCAGTTCTTC.